These 20 T cell receptor beta chains came from one sample sequenced in a study of cytomegalovirus exposure and HLA in healthy donors. PCR used 60 Vbeta primers and 13 Jbeta primers. Only in-frame clones appear in the TCRdb table, and some are missing; sequencing was by immunoSEQ multiplex PCR. The sample has some 130,000 clones, around three quarters seen once; the top ten hold approximately 4.3%. Sequenced sample: PBMCs. The receptors come from a man in his thirties or forties in good health.

V usage is TRBV18 and J usage is TRBJ2-5; 10 bases are a match to TRBD1. V lost 3 bases to trimming and J lost 4 bases; unmatched junction nucleotides: 5. CDR1 is KGHSH and CDR2 is LQKENI in the germline V gene. The CDR3 extends over 15 amino acids. In DNA, the CDR3 is TGTGCCAGCTCACCGGGGACAGGGGCAGTAGAGACCCAGTACTTC. This gives the protein CASSPGTGAVETQYF. The variable domain in full, with the rest retrieved from reference TRBV18 and TRBJ2-5, is NAGVMQNPRHLVRRRGQEARLRCSPMKGHSHVYWYRQLPEEGLKFMVYLQKENIIDESGMPKERFSAEFPKEGPSILRIQQVVRGDSAAYFCASSPGTGAVETQYFGPGTRLLVL.

This chain links TRBV19 with TRBJ2-1; tentative D call: TRBD1 (5 bases). The CDR3 loop spans 14 amino acids. V dropped 5 bases and J dropped 2 bases, with 10 bases sitting between them. Germline lookup yields CDR1 LNHDA and CDR2 SQIVND (reference sequence). CDR3 protein: CASSQGSTYNEQFF. The DNA for the CDR3 is TGTGCCAGTAGTCAGGGTTCCACCTACAATGAGCAGTTCTTC.

This chain joins TRBV12-5 and TRBJ2-2; TRBD2 matches at 9 bases. CDR3 length equals 17 residues. The ends lost 6 bases at V and 5 bases at J; junction bases unmatched: 13. Germline CDR1 is LGHNT and CDR2 is FRNRAP. The CDR3 here is CASGWGLAGERTGELFF. CDR3 DNA: TGTGCTAGTGGGTGGGGATTAGCGGGAGAGAGGACCGGGGAGCTGTTTTTT.

The chain employs TRBV27 and TRBJ1-1; unclear D gene. The V and J ends lost 2 bases and 14 bases respectively, with 12 bases between them. This CDR3 has 11 residues. Germline V gene lookup returns CDR1 MNHEY and CDR2 SMNVEV (reference sequence). This CDR3 reads CASSLGPRVFF. Written as DNA, the CDR3 is TGTGCCAGCAGTTTAGGTCCGAGGGTCTTCTTT.

Only a few counts were recorded for this clone. The chain couples TRBV27 to TRBJ2-7, with D perhaps TRBD1 (5 bases). Trimming removed 6 bases from V and 3 bases from J, with 6 bases in between. Germline V CDR1 and CDR2: MNHEY, SMNVEV (reference sequence). This CDR3 spans 11 amino acids. The DNA of the CDR3 is TGTGCCAGCAGAGGGGTCTACGAGCAGTACTTC. This codes for CASRGVYEQYF.

The chain has TRBV5-1 and TRBJ2-5, with 10 bases identical to TRBD2. The V gene's germline CDR1 is SGHRS and CDR2 YFSETQ. Unmatched junction bases numbered 5, after V lost 4 bases and J lost 2 bases. The length of the CDR3 is 15 residues. The CDR3 region has the DNA TGCGCCAGCAGCAAGACTAGCGGGCAACAAGAGACCCAGTACTTC. Translating it yields CASSKTSGQQETQYF.

The CDR3 spells CATEVAGFKDTQYF. The CDR3 DNA is TGTGCCACGGAGGTAGCGGGATTTAAAGATACGCAGTATTTT. The V gene is TRBV7-9, the J gene TRBJ2-3, with 8 bases matching TRBD2. Germline trimming cut 10 bases from V and 5 bases from J; bases unmatched to any gene: 11. This CDR3 comprises 14 residues. CDR1 and CDR2 (germline): SEHNR, FQNEAQ (reference sequence). The full variable domain, rest sourced from reference TRBV7-9 and TRBJ2-3, is DTGVSQNPRHKITKRGQNVTFRCDPISEHNRLYWYRQTLGQGPEFLTYFQNEAQLEKSRLLSDRFSAERPKGSFSTLEIQRTEQGDSAMYLCATEVAGFKDTQYFGPGTRLTVL.

This chain joins TRBV27 and TRBJ1-2, with 7 bases lining up with TRBD1. CDR3 length equals 15 residues. CDR1 and CDR2 from the germline V gene are MNHEY and SMNVEV (reference sequence). Losses at the gene ends were 6 bases for V and 4 bases for J; bases not matched to a gene: 11. CDR3 region: CASRTGPSPIYGYTF. CDR3 DNA sequence: TGTGCCAGCAGGACAGGGCCATCTCCTATCTATGGCTACACCTTC.

This rearrangement joins TRBV28 to TRBJ1-4; tentatively, D is TRBD1 (6 bases). Trimming took 4 bases from V and 8 from J, leaving 14 bases between them. The CDR3 contains 14 residues. The germline gives CDR1 MDHEN, CDR2 SYDVKM. The CDR3 bases are TGTGCCAGCAGTTCCAACAGGGTTCGAGAAAAACTGTTTTTT. Translating it yields CASSSNRVREKLFF.

The chain combines TRBV7-2 with TRBJ2-1, with D perhaps TRBD1 (6 bases). CDR3 length: 15 residues. V lost 0 bases and J lost 8, with 14 bases in between. Looked up from germline, CDR1 is SGHTA and CDR2 is FQGNSA. CDR3 region: CASSLASRYRDEQFF. Written as DNA, the CDR3 is TGTGCCAGCAGCTTAGCGTCGAGGTACAGGGATGAGCAGTTCTTC.

In its sample, this clone was seen once. The chain has TRBV9 and TRBJ1-4, with D perhaps matching TRBD1 (6 bases). Trimming stripped 0 bases from V and 7 bases from J, with 13 bases between. The CDR3 spans 15 residues. Germline V gene lookup returns CDR1 SGDLS and CDR2 YYNGEE. CDR3 nucleotide sequence: TGTGCCAGCAGCGTAGCAGGGGCTACTGGTGAAAAACTGTTTTTT. It is translated as CASSVAGATGEKLFF.

This chain joins TRBV2 and TRBJ2-5; 10 bases align to TRBD2. The CDR3 sequence is 15 residues long. J lost 0 bases, V lost 6 bases, and 4 bases had no gene match. CDR1 is SNHLY and CDR2 is FYNNEI in the germline V gene. The CDR3 DNA sequence: TGTGCCAGCAGAAAGGGACTAGCGTACCAAGAGACCCAGTACTTC. The encoded protein is CASRKGLAYQETQYF. The complete variable domain, with remaining parts taken from reference TRBV2 and TRBJ2-5, reads EPEVTQTPSHQVTQMGQEVILRCVPISNHLYFYWYRQILGQKVEFLVSFYNNEISEKSEIFDDQFSVERPDGSNFTLKIRSTKLEDSAMYFCASRKGLAYQETQYFGPGTRLLVL.

The sample holds a few counts of this clone. The chain is built from TRBV7-2 and TRBJ2-7, with D possibly being TRBD1 (6 bases). The CDR3 spans 14 residues. The ends were cut back, 4 bases at V and 4 bases at J, with 14 bases in the middle. Germline V gene lookup returns CDR1 SGHTA and CDR2 FQGNSA. Here the CDR3 reads CASSSEGVGYEQYF. As DNA, the CDR3 is TGTGCCAGCAGCTCCGAGGGGGTTGGGTACGAGCAGTACTTC.

This clone was observed once. This chain uses TRBV10-3 with TRBJ2-3; 8 bases are shared with TRBD1. CDR1 is ENHRY, CDR2 SYGVKD, per germline. CDR3 length equals 15 residues. J gave up 2 bases and V 6 bases, and 7 bases lay outside the gene matches. DNA of the CDR3: TGTGCCATCAGCCTAACAGGGGGATACACAGATACGCAGTATTTT. It yields the protein CAISLTGGYTDTQYF.

The J gene is TRBJ2-5, the V gene TRBV28, with TRBD1 identical over 7 bases. With 6 bases clipped from V and 1 base from J, the junction kept 8 bases outside the gene matches. The CDR3 runs 15 residues. The V gene's germline CDR1 is MDHEN and CDR2 SYDVKM. Here the CDR3 reads CASSLPGTVQETQYF. In DNA, the CDR3 is TGTGCCAGCAGCCTCCCCGGGACAGTCCAAGAGACCCAGTACTTC.

For the CDR3, the DNA is TGTGCCATCAGTTACAACCCTTTGGCGGGCGGATACAATGAGCAGTTCTTC. Its protein product is CAISYNPLAGGYNEQFF. J is TRBJ2-1 and V is TRBV10-3, with D possibly being TRBD2 (5 bases). V was cut by 5 bases and J by 4 bases, with 21 bases left in between. This CDR3 is 17 amino acids long. CDR1 and CDR2 from the germline V gene are ENHRY and SYGVKD.

The rearrangement joins TRBV11-2 to TRBJ2-3, with a tentative D call TRBD2 (6 bases). V dropped 8 bases and J dropped 5 bases, with 14 bases sitting between them. CDR3 length equals 13 residues. Germline loops: CDR1 SGHAT, CDR2 FQNNGV. CDR3 in amino acids: CASAREYGDTQYF. In DNA form, the CDR3 reads TGTGCCAGCGCCCGGGAGTACGGAGATACGCAGTATTTT.

The chain joins TRBV20-1 to TRBJ2-2, with D hard to call. The germline gives CDR1 DFQATT, CDR2 SNEGSKA (reference sequence). The CDR3 sequence is 11 residues long. Between the trimmed V and J ends, which lost 5 bases and 6 bases, there was a span of 7 bases. CDR3 nucleotide sequence: TGCAGTGCTTTTCAATCCGGGGAGCTGTTTTTT. Its translation: CSAFQSGELFF.

This chain connects TRBV2 to TRBJ1-3; D may be TRBD1 (5 bases). CDR1 is SNHLY, CDR2 FYNNEI, per germline. Trimming removed 6 bases from V and 0 bases from J, with 9 bases in between. This CDR3 is 14 amino acids long. The CDR3 here is CASRLGGSGNTIYF. The DNA of the CDR3 is TGTGCCAGCAGATTGGGGGGCTCTGGAAACACCATATATTTT.

The V call is TRBV28, the J call TRBJ2-1; TRBD2 might be the D (5 bases). CDR1 is MDHEN and CDR2 is SYDVKM in the germline V gene. The ends were cut back, 5 bases at V and 11 bases at J, with 10 bases in the middle. The CDR3 has 11 amino acids. CDR3 sequence (DNA): TGTGCCAGCAGTGAACTAGTTCAGCAGTTCTTC. Translation gives CASSELVQQFF.